This entry is about one T cell receptor (beta chain). This sample stems from a study of blood T cell repertoires in COVID-19. Study-wide context: The samples span acute and convalescent COVID-19 from the United States, Italy and Spain. In each case, the material was cDNA or gDNA derived from T cells, B-cell-depleted T cells, or PBMCs.

Germline V CDR1 and CDR2: MGHRA, YSYEKL. The length of the CDR3 is 16 residues. Trimming removed 0 bases at V and 4 bases at J, with 15 bases between. Authors' analysis steps: Quantification of nucleated cells was approximated via reference gene primer amplification. Repertoires were generated with immunoSEQ multiplex PCR, while TCRdb's copy carries only in-frame clones and drops some. The V and J calls and clone size were taken over from that table, and D and trimming were inferred from the DNA. Among fewer than 400,000 clones listed, 85% were seen once. This chain links TRBV4-1 with TRBJ1-2; possibly TRBD1 for D (6 bases). The receptor comes from a woman younger than 35 with acute or convalescent COVID-19. The specimen was peripheral blood. The CDR3 loop is CASSQDSDRTTYGYTF. The DNA of the CDR3 is TGCGCCAGCAGCCAAGATTCCGACAGGACCACCTATGGCTACACCTTC.